Ten or more counts support the clone carrying this TCR beta chain. The record originates from a study of T cells after yellow fever vaccination. MiXCR was run by TCRdb on the 5' RACE reads, yielding one entry per CDR3 protein. The data show over 110,000 distinct CDR3 sequences, with less than 9.5% seen just once and about 0.73% held by the top ten. This receptor was obtained from a man aged 25 to 40 who received the YFV17D yellow fever vaccine. The sample was CD4+ T cells sorted from PBMCs, taken 5 days after the yellow fever booster vaccination.

For the CDR3, the DNA is TGTGCCAGCAGCTTAGCGGGAGGCTACCAAGAGACCCAGTACTTC. Its protein is CASSLAGGYQETQYF. V is TRBV7-9 and J is TRBJ2-5; TRBD2 is a possible D gene (6 bases). Germline loops: CDR1 SEHNR, CDR2 FQNEAQ (reference sequence). Trimming left V 0 bases short and J 0 bases short, with 8 bases between. The CDR3 totals 15 residues.